Listed below are T cell receptor beta chains from one sample, sequenced in a study of blood T cells in healthy people across ages. In TCRdb, the 5' RACE reads were re-called with MiXCR into one record per CDR3 protein. The sample carries 1.4 million or so distinct CDR3 sequences, 42% recorded once. Sample: blood. The receptor set was obtained from a woman aged 18-29 years in good health. The CDR3 runs from the conserved cysteine through the conserved F or W. Each record gives: clone size, D gene, J gene, CDR3 length, V gene, CDR3 protein, CDR3 DNA. The D gene is left open where the match is weak. Size is stated for part of the rows, as once, few or many counts, or as a class when the clone is expanded.

abundance: once; d_gene: NA; j_gene: TRBJ2-7; len: 15; v_gene: TRBV5-1; CDR3aa: CASSDDWESSYEQYF; CDR3nt: TGCGCCAGCAGCGATGACTGGGAGAGCTCCTACGAGCAGTACTTC
abundance: NA; d_gene: NA; j_gene: TRBJ2-1; len: 13; v_gene: TRBV29-1; CDR3aa: CSGFNQGVGTQFF; CDR3nt: TGCAGCGGATTCAATCAGGGAGTCGGGACCCAGTTCTTC
abundance: NA; d_gene: NA; j_gene: TRBJ2-3; len: 13; v_gene: TRBV4-3; CDR3aa: CASSQLTTDTQYF; CDR3nt: TGCGCCAGCAGCCAATTGACAACAGATACGCAGTATTTT
abundance: few; d_gene: NA; j_gene: TRBJ1-2; len: 11; v_gene: TRBV20-1; CDR3aa: CSASVSYGYTF; CDR3nt: TGCAGTGCTAGCGTTTCGTATGGCTACACCTTC
abundance: NA; d_gene: TRBD2; j_gene: TRBJ2-7; len: 15; v_gene: TRBV20-1; CDR3aa: CSARRKREAYNEQYF; CDR3nt: TGCAGTGCTAGAAGGAAGCGGGAGGCGTACAATGAGCAGTACTTC
abundance: NA; d_gene: NA; j_gene: TRBJ1-4; len: 12; v_gene: TRBV28; CDR3aa: CASSLSAEKLFF; CDR3nt: TGTGCCAGCAGTTTATCGGCTGAAAAACTGTTTTTT
abundance: NA; d_gene: TRBD1; j_gene: TRBJ2-7; len: 13; v_gene: TRBV27; CDR3aa: CASSLDRFNEQYF; CDR3nt: TGTGCCAGCAGTTTGGACAGGTTCAACGAGCAGTACTTC
abundance: NA; d_gene: TRBD2; j_gene: TRBJ2-7; len: 15; v_gene: TRBV6-5; CDR3aa: CASSYKAAGDYEQYF; CDR3nt: TGTGCCAGCAGTTACAAAGCGGCGGGGGACTACGAGCAGTACTTC
abundance: NA; d_gene: NA; j_gene: TRBJ2-1; len: 12; v_gene: TRBV20-1; CDR3aa: CSARGQDNEQFF; CDR3nt: TGCAGTGCTAGGGGACAAGACAATGAGCAGTTCTTC
abundance: NA; d_gene: TRBD2; j_gene: TRBJ2-5; len: 15; v_gene: TRBV12-3/TRBV12-4; CDR3aa: CASSQARGRADEQYF; CDR3nt: TGTGCCAGCAGTCAGGCTAGAGGGAGGGCAGATGAGCAGTACTTC
abundance: few; d_gene: NA; j_gene: TRBJ2-4; len: 15; v_gene: TRBV7-2; CDR3aa: CASSSQGGIKNIQYF; CDR3nt: TGTGCCAGCAGCTCCCAGGGGGGGATCAAAAACATTCAGTACTTC
abundance: NA; d_gene: NA; j_gene: TRBJ2-7; len: 14; v_gene: TRBV15; CDR3aa: CATSSRGASYEQYF; CDR3nt: TGTGCCACCAGCAGTAGGGGGGCTAGCTACGAGCAGTACTTC
abundance: NA; d_gene: NA; j_gene: TRBJ1-2; len: 16; v_gene: TRBV20-1; CDR3aa: CSAREWVPGVNRGYTF; CDR3nt: TGCAGTGCTAGAGAGTGGGTGCCGGGGGTTAACAGGGGCTACACCTTC
abundance: NA; d_gene: NA; j_gene: TRBJ2-1; len: 15; v_gene: TRBV5-1; CDR3aa: CASSCNRISYNEQFF; CDR3nt: TGCGCCAGCAGCTGCAACAGGATTTCGTACAATGAGCAGTTCTTC
abundance: once; d_gene: TRBD1; j_gene: TRBJ2-3; len: 16; v_gene: TRBV20-1; CDR3aa: CSVTDRQGSHTDTQYF; CDR3nt: TGCAGTGTTACAGACCGACAGGGGTCCCACACAGATACGCAGTATTTT
abundance: NA; d_gene: NA; j_gene: TRBJ2-1; len: 13; v_gene: TRBV20-1; CDR3aa: CSTDRTDGNEQFF; CDR3nt: TGCAGTACCGACAGGACAGATGGAAATGAGCAGTTCTTC
abundance: NA; d_gene: TRBD1; j_gene: TRBJ1-1; len: 12; v_gene: TRBV6-5; CDR3aa: CATRTGYTEAFF; CDR3nt: TGTGCCACCCGGACAGGGTACACTGAAGCTTTCTTT
abundance: NA; d_gene: NA; j_gene: TRBJ2-5; len: 16; v_gene: TRBV4-2; CDR3aa: CASSQDNRGMLNEQYF; CDR3nt: TGTGCCAGCAGCCAAGATAATCGCGGGATGTTGAATGAGCAGTACTTC
abundance: many; d_gene: TRBD2; j_gene: TRBJ2-3; len: 14; v_gene: TRBV6-2/TRBV6-3; CDR3aa: CASSGGAATDTQYF; CDR3nt: TGTGCCAGCAGCGGGGGGGCCGCCACAGATACGCAGTATTTT
abundance: many; d_gene: NA; j_gene: TRBJ1-1; len: 11; v_gene: TRBV6-2/TRBV6-3; CDR3aa: CASSYRSEAFF; CDR3nt: TGTGCCAGCAGTTATCGCTCTGAAGCTTTCTTT
abundance: NA; d_gene: NA; j_gene: TRBJ2-1; len: 15; v_gene: TRBV5-6; CDR3aa: CASSLAPTSYNEHFF; CDR3nt: TGTGCCAGCAGCCTAGCGCCTACGTCCTACAATGAGCACTTCTTC
abundance: NA; d_gene: NA; j_gene: TRBJ1-5; len: 16; v_gene: TRBV6-2/TRBV6-3; CDR3aa: CASSYPVGEGHQPQHF; CDR3nt: TGTGCCAGCAGTTACCCCGTTGGGGAGGGGCATCAGCCCCAGCATTTT
abundance: NA; d_gene: NA; j_gene: TRBJ2-7; len: 14; v_gene: TRBV27; CDR3aa: CASSLSPNTYEQYF; CDR3nt: TGTGCCAGCAGTTTATCACCAAATACCTACGAACAGTACTTC